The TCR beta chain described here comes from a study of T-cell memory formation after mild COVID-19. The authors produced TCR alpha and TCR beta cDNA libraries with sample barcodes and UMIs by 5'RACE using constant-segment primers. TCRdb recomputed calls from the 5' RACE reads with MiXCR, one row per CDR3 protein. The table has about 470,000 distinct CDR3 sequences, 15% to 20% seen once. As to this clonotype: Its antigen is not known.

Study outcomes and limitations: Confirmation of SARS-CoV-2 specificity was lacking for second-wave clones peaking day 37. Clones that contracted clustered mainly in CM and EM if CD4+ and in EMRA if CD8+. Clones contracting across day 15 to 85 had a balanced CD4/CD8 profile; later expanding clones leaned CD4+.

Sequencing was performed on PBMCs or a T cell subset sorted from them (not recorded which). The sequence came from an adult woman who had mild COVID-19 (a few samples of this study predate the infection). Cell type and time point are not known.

Here the CDR3 DNA reads TGCGCCAGCAGTGATTCCGGGGAAAGTATCCTGCACAATGAGCAGTTCTTC. Translating gives CASSDSGESILHNEQFF. The genes are TRBV5-1 and TRBJ2-1; D might be TRBD2 (5 bases). Trimming pared 5 bases from V and 5 bases from J, leaving 23 bases between. Germline V gene sequence: CDR1 SGHRS, CDR2 YFSETQ. The length of the CDR3 is 17 residues. Supplemented by reference TRBV5-1 and TRBJ2-1, the full variable domain reads KAGVTQTPRYLIKTRGQQVTLSCSPISGHRSVSWYQQTPGQGLQFLFEYFSETQRNKGNFPGRFSGRQFSNSRSEMNVSTLELGDSALYLCASSDSGESILHNEQFFGPGTRLTVL.